This TCR beta chain was retrieved from a study of Ad26.COV2.S vaccination and SARS-CoV-2 variants. This sample's treatment: some 20 received Ad26.COV2.S at low or high dose, single or two shots; about 5 received placebo; per-sample allocation not given. On day 63 after the first injection, vaccine and placebo recipients gave samples. Ad26.COV2.S expressed prefusion-stabilized spike from the original Wuhan strain. The CDR3 is 15 amino acids. The V gene lost 3 bases and the J gene lost 0 bases, with 11 bases spanning the gap. Germline-derived CDR1 and CDR2 are MGHRA and YSYEKL. About this clone itself: Its antigen is as yet unknown.

Points from the study as a whole: Measurement of non-spike TCR breadth gave similar results in vaccine and placebo recipients. The authors reported substantial breadth in spike-specific CD8+ and CD4+ T cell responses after vaccination. While placebo recipients had lower spike-specific TCR breadth, vaccine recipients had more.

Profiling relied on immunoSEQ multiplex PCR, and the TCRdb table lists in-frame clones only, not all of them. Of roughly 320,000 clones in the sample, around four fifths are singletons; the top ten hold 2% to 2.5%. The V and J genes are TRBV4-1 and TRBJ1-1; D is unresolved. This sequence originates from a person between 18 and 65 years old who received the Ad26.COV2.S COVID-19 vaccine or a placebo. Material: peripheral blood, obtained in a trial of Ad26.COV2.S vaccine versus placebo. Written as DNA, the CDR3 is TGCGCCAGCAGCCAGGTTGCCAATCTGAACACTGAAGCTTTCTTT. Its translation: CASSQVANLNTEAFF.